Below are 30 T cell receptor beta chains sequenced from a single sample in a study of cytomegalovirus exposure and HLA in healthy donors. The PCR employed 60 Vbeta primers together with 13 Jbeta primers. TCRdb's table, derived via immunoSEQ multiplex PCR, lists solely in-frame clones and lacks some. The repertoire holds 150,000 to 200,000 clones, with around three quarters as singletons. The specimen was PBMCs. These receptors originate from a man in his forties in good health and CMV-seropositive.

This chain's CDR3 is CATAIDRSYNSPLHF. The CDR3 DNA is TGTGCCACCGCAATAGACAGGTCCTATAATTCACCCCTCCACTTT. The chain employs TRBV2 and TRBJ1-6, with D tentatively TRBD1 (6 bases). The CDR3 consists of 15 residues. V was trimmed by 10 bases and J by 1 base, leaving 14 bases between them. Germline assignment: CDR1 SNHLY and CDR2 FYNNEI.

The chain links TRBV10-3 to TRBJ2-7; unclear D gene. Germline assignment: CDR1 ENHRY and CDR2 SYGVKD. Trimming pared 0 bases from V and 5 bases from J, leaving 23 bases between. The CDR3 is 18 residues long. The CDR3 nucleotides are TGTGCCATCAGTGAGTCGGTTAGAGGTCCTACCCCCATCCACGAGCAGTACTTC. This sequence encodes CAISESVRGPTPIHEQYF.

The V call is TRBV5-1, the J call TRBJ2-7; D perhaps matches TRBD2 (6 bases). CDR3 length: 14 residues. Germline V gene data show CDR1 as SGHRS and CDR2 as YFSETQ. The V end was cut by 5 bases, the J end by 0 bases, with 12 bases between. CDR3 nucleotides: TGCGCCAGCAGGAGGCAGACTAGCTCCTACGAGCAGTACTTC. As protein: CASRRQTSSYEQYF.

The V gene is TRBV30, the J gene TRBJ1-1, with TRBD1 identical over 9 bases. V shed 5 bases, J shed 3 bases, and the junction held 4 bases outside the gene matches. Germline V gives CDR1 GTSNPN, CDR2 SVGIG (reference sequence). This CDR3 is built from 13 residues. In DNA form, the CDR3 reads TGTGCCTGGCGAAGGGACAGGGACACTGAAGCTTTCTTT. It codes for CAWRRDRDTEAFF. Variable domain in full (rest from reference TRBV30 and TRBJ1-1): SQTIHQWPATLVQPVGSPLSLECTVEGTSNPNLYWYRQAAGRGLQLLFYSVGIGQISSEVPQNLSASRPQDRQFILSSKKLLLSDSGFYLCAWRRDRDTEAFFGQGTRLTVV.

This clone was detected once. The V and J genes are TRBV23-1 and TRBJ1-2, with 7 bases that match TRBD1. TRBV23-1 is placed among ORFs of uncertain function. V lost 9 bases and J lost 4; bases outside the gene matches: 8. The CDR3 length is 13 residues. The CDR3, as DNA: TGCGCCAGGGGCCAGGGGGACTGCTATGGCTACACCTTC. Protein: CARGQGDCYGYTF.

The DNA of the CDR3 is TGTGCCACCAGCAGAGATTCGGCTAGCCAAGTGTACGAGCAGTACTTC. Its translation: CATSRDSASQVYEQYF. The chain combines TRBV15 with TRBJ2-7, with D possibly being TRBD2 (5 bases). CDR1 and CDR2 (germline): LNHNV, YYDKDF (reference sequence). CDR3 size: 16 residues. V was shortened by 0 bases and J by 4 bases, with 16 bases between the two germline ends.

This chain uses TRBV4-1 with TRBJ2-3; TRBD2 might be the D (5 bases). The CDR3 length is 17 residues. Trimming shortened V by 4 bases and J by 4 bases, and 21 bases separated the two germline ends. CDR1 is MGHRA and CDR2 is YSYEKL in the germline V gene. Here the CDR3 reads CASSPWGVGRHADTQYF. The CDR3 DNA is TGCGCCAGCAGCCCATGGGGAGTTGGCCGGCATGCAGATACGCAGTATTTT.

CDR3 sequence reads: CASSFGQGNIQYF. DNA of the CDR3: TGTGCCAGCAGCTTCGGACAGGGGAACATTCAGTACTTC. The rearrangement joins TRBV5-4 to TRBJ2-4; 9 bases are shared with TRBD1. V shed 2 bases and J 7 bases; nucleotides not matched to a gene: 1. CDR1 is SGHNT, CDR2 YYREEE, per germline (reference sequence). This CDR3 is built from 13 residues.

The V call is TRBV4-3, the J call TRBJ1-1; perhaps TRBD1 as D (5 bases). Germline V gives CDR1 LGHNA, CDR2 YSLEER. V was pared by 0 bases and J by 6 bases, with 14 bases between. The CDR3 has 15 residues. In DNA form, the CDR3 reads TGCGCCAGCAGCCAAGATCGGGGGGAGAGGGCTGAAGCTTTCTTT. Translated, it gives CASSQDRGERAEAFF.

The gene calls are TRBV4-3 and TRBJ2-3, with 9 bases lining up with TRBD1. Trimming removed 1 base from V and 3 bases from J; junction bases left unmatched: 5. The length of the CDR3 is 16 residues. CDR1 LGHNA and CDR2 YSLEER come from the germline V gene. DNA for the CDR3: TGCGCCAGCAGCCAAGGTCGACAGGGGGAAACAGATACGCAGTATTTT. It yields the protein CASSQGRQGETDTQYF.

The gene calls are TRBV5-1 and TRBJ2-2, with TRBD2 matching over 11 bases. This CDR3 is 17 amino acids long. CDR1 SGHRS and CDR2 YFSETQ come from the germline V gene. V lost 4 bases to trimming and J lost 2 bases; unmatched junction nucleotides: 7. The CDR3 DNA follows: TGCGCCAGCAGCGCCGAGGGACTAGCGGTTAACACCGGGGAGCTGTTTTTT. Translation: CASSAEGLAVNTGELFF.

The DNA for the CDR3 is TGTGCCAGCGGGAGGGGGGGACTGAACACTGAAGCTTTCTTT. It codes for CASGRGGLNTEAFF. This sequence joins TRBV5-4 and TRBJ1-1; TRBD1 is a possible D gene (6 bases). V shed 7 bases and J shed 0 bases, with 13 bases lying between them. Germline V gene lookup returns CDR1 SGHNT and CDR2 YYREEE (reference sequence). The CDR3 contains 14 residues. Based on the CDR3 plus reference TRBV5-4 and TRBJ1-1, the full variable domain is ETGVTQSPTHLIKTRGQQVTLRCSSQSGHNTVSWYQQALGQGPQFIFQYYREEENGRGNFPPRFSGLQFPNYSSELNVNALELDDSALYLCASGRGGLNTEAFFGQGTRLTVV.

The chain combines TRBV5-1 with TRBJ1-2, with 7 bases identical to TRBD1. Germline trimming cut 5 bases from V and 2 bases from J; bases unmatched to any gene: 3. The CDR3 runs to 13 residues. Looked up from germline, CDR1 is SGHRS and CDR2 is YFSETQ. The chain's CDR3 is CASRRDSNYGYTF. The CDR3 coding sequence is TGCGCCAGCAGACGGGACAGCAACTATGGCTACACCTTC.

V and J are TRBV4-1 and TRBJ2-3; the D gene is possibly TRBD2 (5 bases). Between the trimmed V and J ends, which lost 4 bases and 2 bases, there was a span of 13 bases. Germline V gene lookup returns CDR1 MGHRA and CDR2 YSYEKL. The CDR3 is 15 amino acids. In DNA, the CDR3 is TGCGCCAGCAGCCCCCAGCGTGACTACACAGATACGCAGTATTTT. Protein product: CASSPQRDYTDTQYF.

The chain combines TRBV30 with TRBJ1-2; 7 positions match TRBD1. Germline V gene sequence: CDR1 GTSNPN, CDR2 SVGIG (reference sequence). The CDR3 is 15 residues long. Trimming took 2 bases from V and 7 from J; bases not matched to a gene: 13. The CDR3 reads CAWSYPDRESAGYTF. The CDR3 DNA reads TGTGCCTGGAGTTACCCAGACAGGGAGTCGGCTGGCTACACCTTC.

The chain carries TRBV2 and TRBJ2-2; the D gene is possibly TRBD1 (5 bases). This CDR3 region has 13 residues. CDR1 SNHLY and CDR2 FYNNEI come from the germline V gene. V lost 3 bases, J lost 4 bases, and 6 bases lay in between. The CDR3 sequence: CASSDRVTGELFF. CDR3 bases: TGTGCCAGCAGTGACAGGGTCACCGGGGAGCTGTTTTTT.

The rearrangement links TRBV18 to TRBJ1-1; possible D gene TRBD1, 5 bases. CDR1 is KGHSH and CDR2 is LQKENI in the germline V gene. Trimming pared 4 bases from V and 0 bases from J, leaving 12 bases between. The CDR3 loop spans 15 amino acids. The CDR3 DNA is TGTGCCAGCTCACACTCGGGGGGGATGAACACTGAAGCTTTCTTT. Its translation is CASSHSGGMNTEAFF.

The chain joins TRBV9 to TRBJ1-4; 10 bases line up with TRBD1. CDR1 is SGDLS, CDR2 YYNGEE, per germline. There are 16 residues in the CDR3. V trimming: 3 bases; J trimming: 6 bases; junction bases outside the gene matches: 8. The CDR3 DNA reads as TGTGCCAGCAGCGGCCCCTCCGGGACAGGGGATGAAAAACTGTTTTTT. Encoded protein: CASSGPSGTGDEKLFF.

This chain joins TRBV11-2 and TRBJ2-7; D gene uncertain. Germline values: CDR1 SGHAT, CDR2 FQNNGV. This CDR3 has 14 amino acids. Trimming took 0 bases from V and 4 from J, leaving 10 bases between them. CDR3 sequence: CASSLDSTPYEQYF. Here the CDR3 DNA reads TGTGCCAGCAGCTTAGATTCAACACCGTACGAGCAGTACTTC.

J is TRBJ1-6 and V is TRBV5-1, with 9 bases identical to TRBD1. In germline, CDR1 is SGHRS, CDR2 YFSETQ. V gave up 7 bases and J gave up 12 bases; unmatched junction bases: 8. The CDR3 length is 13 residues. The CDR3 region has the DNA TGCGCCAGCCACGGGACAGGGAATCAACCCCTCCACTTT. Translated: CASHGTGNQPLHF.

A note on this clone: The junction shows a germline mismatch at one end, possibly a read error. V and J are TRBV2 and TRBJ1-2, with D possibly TRBD1 on 5 matching bases. The germline CDR1 and CDR2 sequences are SNHLY and FYNNEI. The CDR3 covers 12 residues. CDR3 DNA sequence: TGTGCCGGCAGGAAGACAGTCTATGGCTACACCTTC. Its translation is CAGRKTVYGYTF.

The table lists this clone with a few counts. J is TRBJ2-5 and V is TRBV18; 13 positions agree with TRBD2. V gave up 6 bases and J gave up 1 base; unmatched junction bases: 11. The CDR3 consists of 18 residues. Germline V CDR1 and CDR2: KGHSH, LQKENI. CDR3 sequence reads: CASSLRLAGGQIQETQYF. In nucleotides, the CDR3 is TGTGCCAGCTCCCTAAGACTAGCGGGGGGCCAAATCCAAGAGACCCAGTACTTC.

The V and J genes are TRBV7-9 and TRBJ2-1, with 8 nucleotides matching TRBD1. Trimming took 5 bases from V and 10 from J; bases not matched to a gene: 13. CDR3 length equals 15 residues. From germline, CDR1 is SEHNR and CDR2 FQNEAQ (reference sequence). The CDR3 loop is CASSMTGQDSEEQFF. The CDR3 DNA sequence: TGTGCCAGCAGCATGACGGGACAGGATTCTGAAGAGCAGTTCTTC.

In its sample, this clone was seen a few times. The chain is built from TRBV5-1 and TRBJ2-4; D perhaps matches TRBD1 (5 bases). The CDR3 sequence is 16 residues long. CDR1 is SGHRS and CDR2 is YFSETQ in the germline V gene. Trimming pared 0 bases from V and 0 bases from J, leaving 10 bases between. CDR3 sequence reads: CASSLAGPLAKNIQYF. CDR3 DNA: TGCGCCAGCAGCTTGGCAGGGCCCCTAGCCAAAAACATTCAGTACTTC.

This clone was detected a few times. J is TRBJ1-1 and V is TRBV25-1; no clear D. V lost 8 bases, J lost 5 bases, and 6 bases lay in between. From germline, CDR1 is MGHDK and CDR2 SYGVNS. CDR3 length: 10 amino acids. The CDR3 sequence is CASEGTEAFF. CDR3 in DNA: TGTGCCAGCGAGGGTACTGAAGCTTTCTTT.

With regard to this clone: The same CDR3 can be traced to other DNA sequences in this sample. The chain joins TRBV9 to TRBJ2-3, with D possibly being TRBD2 (5 bases). Germline CDR1 and CDR2: SGDLS and YYNGEE. Trimming shortened V by 0 bases and J by 3 bases, and 5 bases separated the two germline ends. The CDR3 totals 13 residues. This CDR3 reads CASSVAGTDTQYF. The CDR3 DNA follows: TGTGCCAGCAGCGTAGCGGGGACAGATACGCAGTATTTT.

The sample holds a few counts of this clone. V gene TRBV19 combines with J gene TRBJ1-2; 9 positions agree with TRBD1. CDR3 size: 15 residues. CDR1 LNHDA and CDR2 SQIVND come from the germline V gene (reference sequence). With V trimmed by 5 bases and J by 8 bases, 12 bases remained unmatched. CDR3 region: CASSVPGTGLYGYTF. The CDR3 nucleotides read TGTGCCAGTAGTGTTCCCGGGACAGGGCTTTACGGCTACACCTTC.

V and J are TRBV27 and TRBJ1-2, with D maybe TRBD1 (6 bases). CDR1 and CDR2 (germline): MNHEY, SMNVEV (reference sequence). The CDR3 is made up of 13 amino acids. Trimming left V 2 bases short and J 7 bases short, with 11 bases between. CDR3 amino acids: CASSLTRTAGYTF. CDR3 DNA: TGTGCCAGCAGTTTAACCCGGACAGCTGGCTACACCTTC.

The chain combines TRBV30 with TRBJ2-7, with 7 bases matching TRBD2. From germline, CDR1 is GTSNPN and CDR2 SVGIG (reference sequence). The junction had 6 bases not matched to a gene; V was cut back by 2 bases and J by 2 bases. The CDR3 consists of 14 residues. This CDR3 reads CAWSTGTNTYEQYF. The CDR3 DNA sequence: TGTGCCTGGAGTACCGGGACTAATACCTACGAGCAGTACTTC.

The genes are TRBV7-9 and TRBJ2-7, with 12 bases aligning to TRBD1. J gave up 6 bases and V 5 bases, and 8 bases lay outside the gene matches. The CDR3 totals 15 residues. The germline CDR1 and CDR2 sequences are SEHNR and FQNEAQ (reference sequence). The CDR3 here is CASSQSGQGAGEQYF. DNA for the CDR3: TGTGCCAGCAGCCAGTCGGGACAGGGGGCAGGCGAGCAGTACTTC.